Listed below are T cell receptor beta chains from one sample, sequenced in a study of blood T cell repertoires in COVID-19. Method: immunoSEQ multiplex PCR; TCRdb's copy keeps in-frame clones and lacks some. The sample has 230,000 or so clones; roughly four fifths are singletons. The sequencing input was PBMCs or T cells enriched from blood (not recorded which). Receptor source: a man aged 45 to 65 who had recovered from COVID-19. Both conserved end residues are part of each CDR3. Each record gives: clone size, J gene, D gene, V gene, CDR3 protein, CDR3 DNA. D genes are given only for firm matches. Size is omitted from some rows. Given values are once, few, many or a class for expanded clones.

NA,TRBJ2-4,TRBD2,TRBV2,CASRWTSGSVIAKNIQYF,TGTGCCAGCAGGTGGACTAGCGGGAGCGTTATAGCCAAAAACATTCAGTACTTC
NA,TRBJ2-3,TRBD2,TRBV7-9,CASTTTAGWGGTDTQYF,TGTGCCAGCACGACTACCGCAGGGTGGGGGGGGACAGATACGCAGTATTTT
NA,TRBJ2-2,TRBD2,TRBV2,CASSGLAGNTGELFF,TGTGCCAGCTCGGGACTAGCGGGGAACACCGGGGAGCTGTTTTTT
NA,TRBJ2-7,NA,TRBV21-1,CASSPRSSSYEQYF,TGTGCCAGCAGCCCCCGGTCTAGCTCCTACGAGCAGTACTTC
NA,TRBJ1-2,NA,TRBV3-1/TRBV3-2,CASGRNRVAYGYTF,TGTGCCAGCGGCCGAAACAGGGTGGCCTATGGCTACACCTTC
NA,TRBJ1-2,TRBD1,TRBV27,CASSWGQGVVYGYTF,TGTGCCAGCAGTTGGGGACAGGGGGTCGTCTATGGCTACACCTTC
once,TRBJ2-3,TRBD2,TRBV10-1,CASSDSIAGGGEDTQYF,TGCGCCAGCAGTGACTCTATAGCGGGAGGTGGTGAGGATACGCAGTATTTT
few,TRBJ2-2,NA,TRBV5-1,CASSLAVTGELFF,TGCGCCAGCAGCCTCGCGGTCACCGGGGAGCTGTTTTTT
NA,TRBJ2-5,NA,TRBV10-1,CASSESRQQETQYF,TGCGCCAGCAGTGAGTCGAGACAGCAAGAGACCCAGTACTTC
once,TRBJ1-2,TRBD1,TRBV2,CASRKDRADGYTF,TGTGCCAGCAGAAAAGACAGGGCGGATGGCTACACCTTC
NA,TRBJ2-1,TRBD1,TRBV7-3,CASSSNRGNEQFF,TGTGCCAGCAGCTCAAACAGGGGAAATGAGCAGTTCTTC
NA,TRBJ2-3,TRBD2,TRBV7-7,CASSLSGGLADTQYF,TGTGCTAGCAGCTTGAGCGGGGGGCTGGCAGATACGCAGTATTTT
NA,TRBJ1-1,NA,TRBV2,CASSEVNLSEAFF,TGTGCCAGCAGTGAAGTTAATCTCTCTGAAGCTTTCTTT
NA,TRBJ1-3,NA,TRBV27,CASSRTLGGSSGNTIYF,TGTGCCAGCAGCAGGACTTTAGGAGGGTCCTCTGGAAACACCATATATTTT
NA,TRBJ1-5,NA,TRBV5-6,CASSIKGGGVWGNQPQHF,TGTGCCAGCAGCATTAAGGGTGGGGGCGTTTGGGGCAATCAGCCCCAGCATTTT
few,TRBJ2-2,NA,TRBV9,CASAEANTGELFF,TGTGCCAGCGCTGAGGCGAACACCGGGGAGCTGTTTTTT
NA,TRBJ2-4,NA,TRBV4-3,CASSPRQGNIQYF,TGCGCCAGCAGCCCCCGGCAGGGGAACATTCAGTACTTC
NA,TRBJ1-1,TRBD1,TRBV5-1,CASSPGQGRNTEAFF,TGCGCCAGCAGCCCCGGACAGGGACGAAACACTGAAGCTTTCTTT
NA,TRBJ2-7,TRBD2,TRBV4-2,CASSPKGTSANEQYF,TGTGCCAGCAGCCCGAAGGGGACTAGCGCCAACGAGCAGTACTTC
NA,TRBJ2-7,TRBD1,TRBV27,CASSLQGTRLYEQYF,TGTGCCAGCAGTCTACAGGGGACCCGACTCTACGAGCAGTACTTC
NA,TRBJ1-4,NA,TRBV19,CASSILQGNEKLFF,TGTGCCAGTAGTATCCTGCAGGGGAACGAAAAACTGTTTTTT
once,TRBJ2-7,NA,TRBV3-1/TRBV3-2,CASSQDRKQYF,TGTGCCAGCAGCCAAGATAGAAAGCAGTACTTC
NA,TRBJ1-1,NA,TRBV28,CAVRRQAGTEAFF,TGTGCCGTACGGAGACAGGCCGGCACTGAAGCTTTCTTT
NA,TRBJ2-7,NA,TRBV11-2,CASSLDLTPAGEQYF,TGTGCCAGCAGCTTAGATCTAACTCCGGCGGGCGAGCAGTACTTC
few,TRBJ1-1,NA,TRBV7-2,CASSLVLGMNTEAFF,TGTGCCAGCAGCTTAGTACTCGGGATGAACACTGAAGCTTTCTTT
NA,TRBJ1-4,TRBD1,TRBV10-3,CAIGTGNEKLFF,TGTGCCATCGGGACAGGGAATGAAAAACTGTTTTTT
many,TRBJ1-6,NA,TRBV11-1,CASSATGTSYNSPLHF,TGTGCCAGCAGCGCGACCGGGACAAGCTATAATTCACCCCTCCACTTT
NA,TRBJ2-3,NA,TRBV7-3,CASSLTRTDTDTQYF,TGTGCCAGCAGCTTAACCCGGACAGACACAGATACGCAGTATTTT
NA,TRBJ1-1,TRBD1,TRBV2,CASLTGSNTEAFF,TGTGCCAGCCTGACAGGGTCGAACACTGAAGCTTTCTTT
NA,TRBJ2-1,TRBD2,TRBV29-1,CSVGGGYNEQFF,TGCAGCGTTGGGGGGGGGTACAATGAGCAGTTCTTC
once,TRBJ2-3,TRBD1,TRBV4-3,CASSQELGQGVRDTQYF,TGCGCCAGCAGCCAAGAATTAGGACAGGGGGTTAGAGATACGCAGTATTTT
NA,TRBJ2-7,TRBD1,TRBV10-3,CAIQGASYEQYF,TGTGCCATCCAGGGGGCGTCCTACGAGCAGTACTTC
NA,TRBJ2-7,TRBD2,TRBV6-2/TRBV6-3,CASSYLGLVYEQYF,TGTGCCAGCAGTTACCTGGGACTAGTCTACGAGCAGTACTTC
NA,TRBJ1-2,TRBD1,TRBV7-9,CASSLGSRGNYGYTF,TGTGCCAGCAGCTTAGGATCCAGGGGGAACTATGGCTACACCTTC
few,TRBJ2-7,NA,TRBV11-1,CASSSRPGLTYEQYF,TGTGCCAGCAGCTCACGCCCGGGACTTACCTACGAGCAGTACTTC
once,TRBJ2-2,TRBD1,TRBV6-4,CASRDRASTGELFF,TGTGCCAGCCGGGACAGGGCATCCACCGGGGAGCTGTTTTTT